This TCR beta chain was recorded in a study of blood T cell repertoires in COVID-19. Study details: Sample material is recorded as cDNA or gDNA derived from T cells, B-cell-depleted T cells, or PBMCs.

Clones were sequenced by immunoSEQ multiplex PCR, and TCRdb holds only the in-frame ones, with some missing. The sample carries about 150,000 clones, around 80% recorded once. The CDR3 length is 16 residues. The ends lost 4 bases at V and 3 bases at J; junction bases unmatched: 5. The germline gives CDR1 MNHNY, CDR2 SVGAGI (reference sequence). This chain links TRBV6-6 with TRBJ2-2, with 10 positions matching TRBD2. The source is a man aged 50-59 years who had recovered from COVID-19. Sample: PBMCs or T cells enriched from blood (not recorded which). CDR3 sequence: CASSSLSGGDTGELFF. CDR3 bases: TGTGCCAGCAGTTCCCTAAGCGGGGGGGACACCGGGGAGCTGTTTTTT.